This T cell receptor (beta chain) was recovered during a study of shared clonotypes between healthy human individuals. The overall study: Three plates were used per donor for CD4 naive, three for CD4 memory, two for CD8 naive and one for CD8 memory.

Replicate PCRs for sorted subsets used around 200 ng DNA; this equaled 33,000 or so T cell genomes. Sequenced by immunoSEQ multiplex PCR; TCRdb stores in-frame clones only, minus some. The table includes roughly 2,500,000 clones, under 95% detected once. On this clone: The antigen is not known. In the same sample, other DNA sequences code for this CDR3.

CD45RA+ naive and CD45RA-negative memory subsets were separated from CD4+ cells. From germline, CDR1 is KGHSH and CDR2 LQKENI. This CDR3 comprises 15 residues. V lost 3 bases and J lost 4, with 13 bases in between. Broader study findings: The sole specimen, blood, was sampled, and tissue repertoires likely differ.

The sample comprised naive CD4+ T cells from PBMCs. Indicated subset: CD45RA+ positively selected. The source is a young man in good health. Some clones in this sample may be carry-over from other donors' samples. The chain joins TRBV18 to TRBJ1-5; D is possibly TRBD1 (5 bases). In DNA, the CDR3 is TGTGCCAGCTCACCCCCGGGACTTGGGAATCAGCCCCAGCATTTT. Translated, it gives CASSPPGLGNQPQHF.